What follows are 27 T cell receptor beta chains derived from one specimen sequenced in a study of T cell changes during pregnancy in multiple sclerosis. Clones were read by immunoSEQ multiplex PCR, and TCRdb kept only the in-frame ones, dropping some. The sample holds some 71,000 clones; 91% are singletons and the top ten take just under 0.3%. Material: CD4+ T cells from peripheral blood mononuclear cells, obtained in the third trimester of pregnancy. These TCRs come from a female donor in good health, enrolled as a control in a pregnancy study.

The gene calls are TRBV5-1 and TRBJ2-2; possible D gene TRBD1, 5 bases. This CDR3 is 16 amino acids long. V was pared by 2 bases and J by 0 bases, with 11 bases between. Germline loops: CDR1 SGHRS, CDR2 YFSETQ. CDR3 in DNA: TGCGCCAGCAGCTTTCGGCAGGGATCGAACACCGGGGAGCTGTTTTTT. Amino acids: CASSFRQGSNTGELFF.

This chain connects TRBV10-3 to TRBJ1-1; D is ambiguous. V dropped 1 base and J dropped 4 bases, with 7 bases sitting between them. Germline V gene lookup returns CDR1 ENHRY and CDR2 SYGVKD. CDR3 length: 13 amino acids. CDR3 in DNA: TGTGCCATCAGTGAGTATAGGAGCACTGAAGCTTTCTTT. Protein sequence: CAISEYRSTEAFF.

J is TRBJ2-1 and V is TRBV7-6, with TRBD2 matching over 9 bases. CDR1 SGHVS and CDR2 FNYEAQ come from the germline V gene. The CDR3 covers 15 residues. Unmatched junction bases numbered 10, after V lost 5 bases and J lost 8 bases. This CDR3 reads CASSLGGGGADEQFF. CDR3 nucleotide sequence: TGTGCCAGCAGCCTCGGGGGCGGGGGGGCGGATGAGCAGTTCTTC.

This chain connects TRBV7-2 to TRBJ1-5, with D possibly being TRBD1 (6 bases). The CDR3 consists of 15 residues. The germline V and J ends were trimmed by 1 base and 4 bases, with 11 bases remaining between them. CDR1 is SGHTA and CDR2 is FQGNSA in the germline V gene. CDR3 residues: CASSLGLQGNQPQHF. CDR3 DNA: TGTGCCAGCAGCTTAGGGCTCCAGGGGAATCAGCCCCAGCATTTT.

V and J are TRBV4-3 and TRBJ2-3, with D tentatively TRBD2 (6 bases). This CDR3 is 12 amino acids long. The V end lost 4 bases, the J end lost 6 bases, and 8 bases lay between the germline ends. Germline CDR1 and CDR2: LGHNA and YSLEER. The CDR3 DNA is TGCGCCAGCAGCCGGAGCGGGGATACGCAGTATTTT. Protein product: CASSRSGDTQYF.

This chain uses TRBV19 with TRBJ2-2; D possibly corresponds to TRBD1 (6 bases). The germline CDR1 and CDR2 sequences are LNHDA and SQIVND (reference sequence). V was shortened by 6 bases and J by 0 bases, with 8 bases between the two germline ends. The length of the CDR3 is 14 residues. CDR3 residues: CASRDRTNTGELFF. The CDR3 bases are TGTGCCAGTAGGGACAGAACGAACACCGGGGAGCTGTTTTTT.

The gene calls are TRBV5-4 and TRBJ2-7, with 8 bases aligning to TRBD1. This CDR3 contains 13 residues. The J segment lost 2 bases and the V segment lost 4 bases, leaving 2 bases of the junction unmatched. In germline, CDR1 is SGHNT, CDR2 YYREEE (reference sequence). The CDR3 reads CASSLTGAYEQYF. In nucleotides, the CDR3 is TGTGCCAGCAGCCTGACAGGGGCCTACGAGCAGTACTTC.

The rearrangement uses TRBV7-2 and TRBJ2-7; the match to TRBD2 covers 8 bases. Germline V gives CDR1 SGHTA, CDR2 FQGNSA. The CDR3 runs to 14 residues. V lost 3 bases to trimming and J lost 5 bases; unmatched junction nucleotides: 6. The DNA for the CDR3 is TGTGCCAGCAGCTTCGGGATAGCGGGGAACGAGCAGTACTTC. As protein: CASSFGIAGNEQYF.

The chain uses TRBV6-5 and TRBJ1-4; D is unclear. The germline CDR1 and CDR2 sequences are MNHEY and SVGAGI. Trimming removed 6 bases from V and 5 bases from J, with 10 bases in between. The CDR3 length is 13 residues. The CDR3 reads CASRGQKNEKLFF. The CDR3 DNA is TGTGCCAGCAGGGGCCAAAAAAATGAAAAACTGTTTTTT.

The rearrangement links TRBV10-2 to TRBJ1-2; D not resolved. The ends were cut back, 7 bases at V and 4 bases at J, with 16 bases in the middle. This CDR3 is built from 14 residues. CDR1 WSHSY and CDR2 SAAADI come from the germline V gene. CDR3 sequence reads: CASNPGGHGYGYTF. The DNA of the CDR3 is TGCGCCAGCAATCCCGGAGGTCACGGCTATGGCTACACCTTC.

The chain couples TRBV19 to TRBJ1-2, with D maybe TRBD1 (5 bases). The CDR3 covers 15 residues. Germline V gives CDR1 LNHDA, CDR2 SQIVND (reference sequence). The ends were cut back, 4 bases at V and 2 bases at J, with 14 bases in the middle. The CDR3 loop reads CASSRGERRNYGYTF. CDR3 DNA: TGTGCCAGTAGTAGGGGGGAAAGAAGGAACTATGGCTACACCTTC.

The V and J genes are TRBV10-3 and TRBJ2-3; TRBD2 agrees at 7 bases. V shed 4 bases and J 0 bases; nucleotides not matched to a gene: 4. Germline V gives CDR1 ENHRY, CDR2 SYGVKD. This CDR3 contains 15 residues. The CDR3 DNA is TGTGCCATCAGTGGGACTAGTGCTAGCACAGATACGCAGTATTTT. This sequence encodes CAISGTSASTDTQYF.

The chain couples TRBV30 to TRBJ2-7, with TRBD1 matching over 8 bases. Germline V CDR1 and CDR2: GTSNPN, SVGIG (reference sequence). The CDR3 extends over 13 amino acids. After removal of 7 bases from V and 2 bases from J, the junction contained 7 bases not matched to a gene. The CDR3 DNA is TGTGCCTCTAGGGGGACAGGAGCCTACGAGCAGTACTTC. Its translation is CASRGTGAYEQYF.

This clone was counted a single time. The V gene is TRBV4-3, the J gene TRBJ2-3; 7 bases are shared with TRBD2. V lost 4 bases to trimming and J lost 1 base; unmatched junction nucleotides: 8. The CDR3 loop spans 16 amino acids. Germline-derived CDR1 and CDR2 are LGHNA and YSLEER. The DNA of the CDR3 is TGCGCCAGCAGCCCATTGGGAACTAGCGGCACAGATACGCAGTATTTT. Translation gives CASSPLGTSGTDTQYF.

V is TRBV10-2 and J is TRBJ2-1, with D maybe TRBD2 (6 bases). The V end was cut by 8 bases, the J end by 6 bases, with 23 bases between. Germline V gene data show CDR1 as WSHSY and CDR2 as SAAADI. The CDR3 spans 16 residues. The DNA of the CDR3 is TGCGCCAGCGGAGCAGGAAACCGCGGGGCCTTCAATGAGCAGTTCTTC. It translates to CASGAGNRGAFNEQFF.

This clone was observed a few times. This rearrangement joins TRBV4-3 to TRBJ1-1; D uncertain. V gave up 4 bases and J gave up 1 base, with 7 bases separating them. The CDR3 is made up of 13 amino acids. Germline values: CDR1 LGHNA, CDR2 YSLEER. The CDR3 nucleotides are TGCGCCAGCAGCCTTCGACAGAACACTGAAGCTTTCTTT. Translated, it gives CASSLRQNTEAFF.

The CDR3 sequence is CASRILGGEQFF. Written as DNA, the CDR3 is TGTGCCAGTAGGATACTCGGGGGGGAGCAGTTCTTC. The chain couples TRBV19 to TRBJ2-1; 7 bases align to TRBD2. Germline V gene data show CDR1 as LNHDA and CDR2 as SQIVND (reference sequence). The CDR3 consists of 12 residues. J lost 10 bases, V lost 6 bases, and 6 bases had no gene match.

The chain carries TRBV18 and TRBJ2-7; 7 bases are shared with TRBD1. V gave up 1 base and J gave up 0 bases; unmatched junction bases: 3. Per germline, CDR1 KGHSH and CDR2 LQKENI. The CDR3 runs 15 residues. DNA for the CDR3: TGTGCCAGCTCACCACAGGGGGCTACCTCCTACGAGCAGTACTTC. Translating gives CASSPQGATSYEQYF.

The CDR3 sequence is CASSGGQGSVTF. In DNA, the CDR3 is TGCGCCAGCAGCGGTGGCCAGGGAAGTGTCACCTTC. The rearrangement joins TRBV5-1 to TRBJ1-2, with D possibly being TRBD1 (5 bases). There are 12 residues in the CDR3. V lost 4 bases and J 13 bases, leaving 17 bases between the germline ends. Germline V lookup: CDR1 SGHRS, CDR2 YFSETQ.

This chain uses TRBV18 with TRBJ1-2; 7 nucleotides match TRBD1. Germline lookup yields CDR1 KGHSH and CDR2 LQKENI. J was trimmed by 4 bases and V by 0 bases; bases with no gene match: 11. The CDR3 sequence is 17 residues long. The DNA for the CDR3 is TGTGCCAGCTCACCACCCAACAGGGGATCAACGGGCTATGGCTACACCTTC. Translated: CASSPPNRGSTGYGYTF.

The chain links TRBV13 to TRBJ1-1; 7 bases align to TRBD1. V shed 3 bases and J 1 base; nucleotides not matched to a gene: 2. This CDR3 is 14 amino acids long. Germline lookup yields CDR1 PRHDT and CDR2 FYEKMQ (reference sequence). CDR3 residues: CASSLHRGNTEAFF. The CDR3 region has the DNA TGTGCCAGCAGCTTGCACAGGGGGAACACTGAAGCTTTCTTT.

The CDR3 loop reads CASSRDRVGTYEQYF. The CDR3 DNA follows: TGTGCCAGCAGTCGCGACAGGGTGGGTACCTACGAGCAGTACTTC. The chain is built from TRBV27 and TRBJ2-7; TRBD1 matches 7 bases. The CDR3 contains 15 residues. The germline CDR1 and CDR2 sequences are MNHEY and SMNVEV (reference sequence). The junction had 9 bases not matched to a gene; V was cut back by 5 bases and J by 2 bases.

The chain links TRBV9 to TRBJ2-3, with D maybe TRBD1 (6 bases). Trimming removed 0 bases from V and 0 bases from J, with 11 bases in between. The CDR3 contains 16 residues. Germline-derived CDR1 and CDR2 are SGDLS and YYNGEE. The CDR3 DNA reads TGTGCCAGCAGCGTAGCTCAGGGGCGAAGCACAGATACGCAGTATTTT. Translation: CASSVAQGRSTDTQYF.

The chain joins TRBV14 to TRBJ1-2; D perhaps matches TRBD1 (6 bases). This CDR3 has 15 amino acids. The V and J ends lost 2 bases and 7 bases respectively, with 17 bases between them. Germline V lookup: CDR1 SGHDN, CDR2 FVKESK. CDR3 amino acids: CASSQFGQLQSGYTF. The CDR3 nucleotides read TGTGCCAGCAGCCAATTCGGACAGCTACAGAGTGGCTACACCTTC.

The V gene is TRBV5-1, the J gene TRBJ1-2, with a weak D call TRBD1 (5 bases). There are 15 residues in the CDR3. CDR1 and CDR2 from the germline V gene are SGHRS and YFSETQ. V lost 0 bases to trimming and J lost 4 bases, with 13 bases between them. In DNA form, the CDR3 reads TGCGCCAGCAGCTTGGTTCCCGGGGGGTCCTATGGCTACACCTTC. This codes for CASSLVPGGSYGYTF.

CDR3 loop: CASSYGVGDGYTF. The CDR3 DNA follows: TGTGCCAGCAGTTACGGCGTCGGGGATGGCTACACCTTC. The rearrangement links TRBV6-6 to TRBJ1-2; D is unclear. CDR3 length: 13 residues. V shed 2 bases and J shed 6 bases, with 10 bases lying between them. Germline values: CDR1 MNHNY, CDR2 SVGAGI (reference sequence).

This chain links TRBV2 with TRBJ1-5, with 7 bases lining up with TRBD1. Germline lookup yields CDR1 SNHLY and CDR2 FYNNEI. The CDR3 length is 15 residues. The trim removed 6 bases at V and 0 bases at J, leaving 5 bases unmatched. CDR3 sequence reads: CASSIQGYSNQPQHF. The CDR3, as DNA: TGTGCCAGCAGCATACAGGGGTATAGCAATCAGCCCCAGCATTTT.